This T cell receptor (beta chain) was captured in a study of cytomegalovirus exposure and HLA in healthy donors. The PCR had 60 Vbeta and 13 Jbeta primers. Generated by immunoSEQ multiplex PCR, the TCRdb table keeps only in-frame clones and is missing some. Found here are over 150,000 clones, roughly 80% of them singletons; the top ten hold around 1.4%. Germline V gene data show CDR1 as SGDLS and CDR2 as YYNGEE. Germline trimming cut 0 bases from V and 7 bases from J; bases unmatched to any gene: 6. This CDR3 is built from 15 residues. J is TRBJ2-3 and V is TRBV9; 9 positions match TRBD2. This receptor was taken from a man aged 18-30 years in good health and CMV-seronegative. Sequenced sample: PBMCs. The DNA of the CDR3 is TGTGCCAGCAGCGTAGAGGTAGCGGGAGAGTATACGCAGTATTTT. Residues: CASSVEVAGEYTQYF.